The present TCR beta chain was sequenced within a study of CD8+ T cells in alopecia areata. The study, taken as a whole, reports: The treated group had a single nonresponder, limiting CD8+ expansion-response conclusions.

The sequencing template was cDNA reverse transcribed from extracted RNA. Assay: immunoSEQ multiplex PCR; the TCRdb copy retains only in-frame clones and omits some. The table records about 180,000 clones, 40% to 65% of them present only once. Treatment of the sample: oral pan-JAK inhibitor, 5-10 mg twice daily. To note about this clone: Its antigen is currently unknown.

Sequences were derived from CD8+ T cells sorted from blood, sampled around week 54, from a patient treated with tofacitinib. This sequence was found in a human donor with alopecia areata.

The CDR3 coding sequence is TGTGCCAGCAGCCCGAAACAGGGTTTCACCGGGGAGCTGTTTTTT. Residues: CASSPKQGFTGELFF. V is TRBV7-9 and J is TRBJ2-2, with D perhaps TRBD1 (6 bases). Germline V gives CDR1 SEHNR, CDR2 FQNEAQ (reference sequence). The CDR3 totals 15 residues. Trimming left V 5 bases short and J 4 bases short, with 14 bases between.